This T cell receptor (beta chain) was documented in a study of identical twins. Study-wide results and caveats: Compared with unrelated sharing, twin-shared out-of-frame alpha sequences had more low-probability sequences. Excess twin sharing in beta out-of-frame sequences was weaker.

TCRdb called the 5' RACE reads again in MiXCR, with one record for every CDR3 protein. The table lists 500,000 or so distinct CDR3 sequences, roughly an eighth of them singletons. In this sample, this clonotype turned up a few times. Antigen specificity is unknown. Every donor was a healthy Caucasian. V was shortened by 6 bases and J by 1 base, with 16 bases between the two germline ends. The CDR3 is 15 residues long. Germline V CDR1 and CDR2: DFQATT, SNEGSKA (reference sequence). The same specimen was also included in a second study, on yellow fever vaccine responses in identical twins. That report notes: After vaccination, twins' T cell response reportedly seemed partly convergent, partly personalized.

The sample comprised CD4+ T cells sorted from blood. The sequence was collected from a woman aged 18-30 years in good health. The chain links TRBV20-1 to TRBJ2-1; D perhaps matches TRBD1 (6 bases). The CDR3 spells CSALSDRNSYNEQFF. As DNA, the CDR3 is TGCAGTGCCCTATCGGACAGAAATTCCTACAATGAGCAGTTCTTC.